A selection of T cell receptor beta chains follows, all from one sample in a study of radiotherapy plus CTLA-4 blockade in lung cancer. Produced via immunoSEQ multiplex PCR; TCRdb's table is partial and in-frame only. The sample holds more than 60,000 clones, more than 70% seen once. The sample in question was peripheral blood, obtained from a patient treated with radiotherapy plus ipilimumab. These receptors were taken from a human donor with non-small cell lung cancer who had a complete response to radiotherapy plus ipilimumab. The CDR3 runs from the conserved cysteine through the conserved F or W. A D gene is named only where the DNA matches it firmly. Rows may omit the clone size; those that give it use once, few, many or a size class.

J,V,D,length,size,DNA,CDR3
TRBJ2-7,TRBV28,TRBD1,15,.,TGTGCCAGCAGTCAGGCCGGGACAGGGTCATACGAGCAGTACTTC,CASSQAGTGSYEQYF
TRBJ2-1,TRBV7-9,.,14,few,TGTGCCAGCAGCTTATCGGGTTTCTACAATGAGCAGTTCTTC,CASSLSGFYNEQFF
TRBJ1-1,TRBV20-1,.,11,.,TGCAGTGCTAGGGCCAGGGTGGAAGCTTTCTTT,CSARARVEAFF
TRBJ1-2,TRBV29-1,.,14,.,TGCAGCGCGGTTGCTGCGGGGGGCAGAGGTGGCTACACCTTC,CSAVAAGGRGGYTF
TRBJ1-1,TRBV5-1,TRBD1,17,.,TGCGCCAGCAGCTTGCTTTCCCCGGGACAGGGTGGGACTGAAGCTTTCTTT,CASSLLSPGQGGTEAFF
TRBJ2-3,TRBV10-3,TRBD2,17,once,TGTGCCATCAGTAGAGGGACTAGCGGGGGACTCCCCCCTACGCAGTATTTT,CAISRGTSGGLPPTQYF
TRBJ1-2,TRBV6-1,.,15,.,TGTGCCAGCACCGAGGGTGGATTGGCAAGCTATGGCTACACCTTC,CASTEGGLASYGYTF
TRBJ2-3,TRBV5-1,.,12,few,TGCGCCAGCAGCCGTCGGACAGATACGCAGTATTTT,CASSRRTDTQYF
TRBJ2-7,TRBV28,TRBD2,15,.,TGTGCCAGCAGTAAACGACTAGCGGGCAAGTACGAGCAGTACTTC,CASSKRLAGKYEQYF
TRBJ1-2,TRBV7-8,.,12,.,TGTGCCAGCAGCTTACATTCATATGGCTACACCTTC,CASSLHSYGYTF
TRBJ2-7,TRBV7-6,TRBD2,14,few,TGTGCCAGCAGCTTAGGGGCTAGCGGCTACGAGCAGTACTTC,CASSLGASGYEQYF
TRBJ1-1,TRBV9,TRBD1,16,medium-sized,TGTGCCAGCAGCGTAGGGGACAGGGTAGGGAGGACTGAAGCTTTCTTT,CASSVGDRVGRTEAFF
TRBJ1-4,TRBV9,TRBD1,14,few,TGTGCCAGCAGCGTCGGACAGGGTTATGAAAAACTGTTTTTT,CASSVGQGYEKLFF
TRBJ1-2,TRBV27,.,12,once,TGTGCCAGCAGTGCCCAGGGGATCGGCTACACCTTC,CASSAQGIGYTF
TRBJ2-2,TRBV6-6,TRBD1,14,many,TGTGCCAGCAGTCGGACAGGAGACACCGGGGAGCTGTTTTTT,CASSRTGDTGELFF
TRBJ1-2,TRBV5-1,TRBD1,13,.,TGCGCCAGCAGCTCGGGGACAGGGGGAATATACACCTTC,CASSSGTGGIYTF
TRBJ2-2,TRBV7-2,TRBD1,14,.,TGTGCCAGCAGCCTCGCAGGGGGTACCGGGGAGCTGTTTTTT,CASSLAGGTGELFF
TRBJ1-6,TRBV18,.,19,few,TGTGCCAGCTCACCGGAGGGGTTGGCAGCCTTCTCCTATAATTCACCCCTCCACTTT,CASSPEGLAAFSYNSPLHF
TRBJ2-2,TRBV28,TRBD1,17,.,TGTGCCAGCAGTTTGTCCTACAGGGGAATGCACACCGGGGAGCTGTTTTTT,CASSLSYRGMHTGELFF
TRBJ2-1,TRBV9,.,14,once,TGTGCCAGCAACGCGGGTAGCTCCTACAATGAGCAGTTCTTC,CASNAGSSYNEQFF
TRBJ2-3,TRBV13,TRBD1,18,.,TGTGCCAGCAGCCCCGGAGGGACAGGGTCTACTAGCACAGATACGCAGTATTTT,CASSPGGTGSTSTDTQYF
TRBJ1-5,TRBV30,.,13,.,TGTGCCTGGAGCTCCCAGGGTGCTCAGCCCCAGCATTTT,CAWSSQGAQPQHF
TRBJ2-2,TRBV6-5,TRBD1,15,.,TGTGCCAGCAGAACCCGACAGGGGGGCACCGGGGAGCTGTTTTTT,CASRTRQGGTGELFF
TRBJ2-3,TRBV29-1,TRBD2,14,.,TGCAGCGCAGGACTAGCGGGAGGAGTAGATACGCAGTATTTT,CSAGLAGGVDTQYF
TRBJ1-6,TRBV19,.,18,once,TGTGCCAGTAGTATGAGTTTTATCGGGTTCTCCTATAATTCACCCCTCCACTTT,CASSMSFIGFSYNSPLHF
TRBJ1-5,TRBV19,.,14,.,TGTGCCAGTAGACAGGGTTATAGCAATCAGCCCCAGCATTTT,CASRQGYSNQPQHF
TRBJ2-1,TRBV27,TRBD1,16,.,TGTGCCAGCAGTGGGAACTCCGGACAGGGGGTCAATGAGCAGTTCTTC,CASSGNSGQGVNEQFF
TRBJ2-5,TRBV11-2,TRBD1,17,.,TGTGCCAGCAGCTTAGACCCGGGACAGGGGGCTCGGAAGACCCAGTACTTC,CASSLDPGQGARKTQYF
TRBJ2-7,TRBV5-4,.,13,.,TGTGCCAGCAGCTACGGGGTTTCCTACGAGCAGTACTTC,CASSYGVSYEQYF
TRBJ1-1,TRBV2,TRBD1,14,.,TGTGCCAGCAGTGTACAGGGGGGAAACACTGAAGCTTTCTTT,CASSVQGGNTEAFF
TRBJ2-3,TRBV28,.,14,.,TGTGCCAGCAGTTTAGGAGTAGCTAAAGATACGCAGTATTTT,CASSLGVAKDTQYF
TRBJ2-7,TRBV6-6,.,13,.,TGTGCCAGCAGCCTCACAGTTTCCTACGAGCAGTACTTC,CASSLTVSYEQYF
TRBJ2-5,TRBV25-1,TRBD1,15,.,TGTGCCAGCAGAGGGACAGCGAGAGTCCAAGAGACCCAGTACTTC,CASRGTARVQETQYF
TRBJ2-3,TRBV28,TRBD2,18,.,TGTGCCAGCAGTTTTCTCTTGGAAGCGGGAGTTCAAGAGGATACGCAGTATTTT,CASSFLLEAGVQEDTQYF
TRBJ2-2,TRBV5-1,TRBD2,16,.,TGCGCCAGCAGCCCCTCTGGTGCGGGGGGGGCCGGGGAGCTGTTTTTT,CASSPSGAGGAGELFF
TRBJ2-7,TRBV5-4,.,15,once,TGTGCCAGCAGCTTGGGGAGCGTCAGCTCCTACGAGCAGTACTTC,CASSLGSVSSYEQYF
TRBJ2-3,TRBV7-2,TRBD2,16,.,TGTGCCAGCAGCTTATCTAGCGGGGGGTCCGGAGCTACGCAGTATTTT,CASSLSSGGSGATQYF
TRBJ2-5,TRBV7-2,.,18,.,TGTGCCAGCAGCTTAATGCAGGCACAGGCGGGGTCGGGAGAGACCCAGTACTTC,CASSLMQAQAGSGETQYF